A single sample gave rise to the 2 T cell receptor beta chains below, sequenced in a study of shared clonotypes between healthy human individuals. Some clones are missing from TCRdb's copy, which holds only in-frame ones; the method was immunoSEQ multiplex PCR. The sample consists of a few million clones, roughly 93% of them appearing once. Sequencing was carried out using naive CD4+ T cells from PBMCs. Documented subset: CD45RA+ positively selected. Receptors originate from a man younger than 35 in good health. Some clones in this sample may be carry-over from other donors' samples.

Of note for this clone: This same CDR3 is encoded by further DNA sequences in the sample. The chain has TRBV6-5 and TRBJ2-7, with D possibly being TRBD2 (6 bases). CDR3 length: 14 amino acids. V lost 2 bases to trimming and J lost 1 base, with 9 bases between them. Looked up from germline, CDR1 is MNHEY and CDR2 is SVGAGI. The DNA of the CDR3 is TGTGCCAGCAGTTACGGCGGGAAATCCTACGAGCAGTACTTC. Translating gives CASSYGGKSYEQYF.

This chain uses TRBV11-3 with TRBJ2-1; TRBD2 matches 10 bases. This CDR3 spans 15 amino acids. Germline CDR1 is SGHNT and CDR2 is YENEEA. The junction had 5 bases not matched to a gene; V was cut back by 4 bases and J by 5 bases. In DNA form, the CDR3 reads TGTGCCAGCAGCTCGACTAGCGGGTCTCACAATGAGCAGTTCTTC. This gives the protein CASSSTSGSHNEQFF.